This T cell receptor (beta chain) was identified in a study of cytomegalovirus exposure and HLA in healthy donors. V lost 1 base, J lost 1 base, and 15 bases stayed unmatched. The CDR3 is made up of 18 amino acids. Germline V gives CDR1 SQVTM, CDR2 ANQGSEA. Researchers ran the PCR with 60 Vbeta and 13 Jbeta primers. The assay was immunoSEQ multiplex PCR, and TCRdb's table has in-frame clones only and misses some. This sample's table has approximately 110,000 clones. Material: PBMCs. This clonotype originated in a man in his thirties or forties in good health and CMV-seronegative. This chain uses TRBV29-1 with TRBJ1-2, with 7 bases fitting TRBD1. The CDR3 DNA reads as TGCAGCGTTGAAGTGGAATGGACAGGAGACAGCCTTAACTATGGCTACACCTTC. Protein product: CSVEVEWTGDSLNYGYTF.